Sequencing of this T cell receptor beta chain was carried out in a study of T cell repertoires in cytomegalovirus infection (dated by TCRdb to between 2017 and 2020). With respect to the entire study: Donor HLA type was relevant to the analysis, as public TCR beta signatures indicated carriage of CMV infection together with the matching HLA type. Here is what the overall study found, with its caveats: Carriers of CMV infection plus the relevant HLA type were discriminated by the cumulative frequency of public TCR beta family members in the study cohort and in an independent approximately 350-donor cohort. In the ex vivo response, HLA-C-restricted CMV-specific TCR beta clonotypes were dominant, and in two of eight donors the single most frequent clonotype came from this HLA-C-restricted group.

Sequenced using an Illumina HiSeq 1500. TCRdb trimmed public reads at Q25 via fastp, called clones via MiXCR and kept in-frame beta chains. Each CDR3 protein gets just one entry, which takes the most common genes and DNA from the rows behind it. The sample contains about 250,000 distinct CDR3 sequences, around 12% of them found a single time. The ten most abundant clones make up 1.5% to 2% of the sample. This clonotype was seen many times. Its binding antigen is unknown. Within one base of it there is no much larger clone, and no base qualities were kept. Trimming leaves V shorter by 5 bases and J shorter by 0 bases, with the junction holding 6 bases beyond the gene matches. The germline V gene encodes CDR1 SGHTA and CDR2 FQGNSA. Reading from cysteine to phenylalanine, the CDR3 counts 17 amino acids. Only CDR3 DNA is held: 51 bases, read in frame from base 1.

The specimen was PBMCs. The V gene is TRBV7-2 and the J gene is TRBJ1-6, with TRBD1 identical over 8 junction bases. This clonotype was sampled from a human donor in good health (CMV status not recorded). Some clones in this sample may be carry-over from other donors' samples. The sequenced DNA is TGTGCCAGCAGCCCTGGACAGGGCTTCTCCTATAATTCACCCCTCCACTTT. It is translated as CASSPGQGFSYNSPLHF.